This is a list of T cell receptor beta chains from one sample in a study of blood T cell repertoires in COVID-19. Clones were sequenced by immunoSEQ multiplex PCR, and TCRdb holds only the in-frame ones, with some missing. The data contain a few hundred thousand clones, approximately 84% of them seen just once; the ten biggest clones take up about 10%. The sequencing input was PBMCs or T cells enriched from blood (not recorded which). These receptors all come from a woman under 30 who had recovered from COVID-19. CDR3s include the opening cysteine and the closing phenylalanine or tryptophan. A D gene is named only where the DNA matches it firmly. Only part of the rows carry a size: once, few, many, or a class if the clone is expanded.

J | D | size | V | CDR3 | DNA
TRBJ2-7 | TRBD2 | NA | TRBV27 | CASSSPPGLAGAYEQYF | TGTGCCAGCAGTTCGCCGCCGGGACTAGCGGGGGCTTACGAGCAGTACTTC
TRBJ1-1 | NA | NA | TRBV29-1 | CSVRDGSTEAFF | TGCAGCGTGCGGGACGGATCCACTGAAGCTTTCTTT
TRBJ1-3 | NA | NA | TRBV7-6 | CASSPQGNSGNTIYF | TGTGCCAGCAGCCCGCAGGGGAACTCTGGAAACACCATATATTTT
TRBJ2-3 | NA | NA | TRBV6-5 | CASSYSSFTDTQYF | TGTGCCAGCAGTTACTCCTCCTTCACAGATACGCAGTATTTT
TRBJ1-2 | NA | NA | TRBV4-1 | CASSPGLTSYGYTF | TGCGCCAGCAGCCCTGGACTCACCTCCTATGGCTACACCTTC
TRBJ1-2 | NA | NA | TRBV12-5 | CASGLYSNRVVGYTF | TGTGCTAGTGGTTTGTACTCTAACAGGGTAGTTGGCTACACCTTC
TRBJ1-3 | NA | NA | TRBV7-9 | CASSALGAAGNTIYF | TGTGCCAGCAGCGCCTTGGGGGCAGCTGGAAACACCATATATTTT
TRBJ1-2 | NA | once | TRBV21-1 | CASSILRGLCYGYTF | TGTGCCAGCAGCATTCTCAGGGGGCTCTGCTATGGCTACACCTTC
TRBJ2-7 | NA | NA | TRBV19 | CASSIEAGVSYEQYF | TGTGCCAGTAGTATAGAGGCAGGGGTTTCCTACGAGCAGTACTTC
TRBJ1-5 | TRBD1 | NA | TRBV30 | CAWSVRQGGNQPQHF | TGTGCCTGGAGTGTACGACAGGGCGGCAATCAGCCCCAGCATTTT
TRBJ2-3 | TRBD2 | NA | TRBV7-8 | CASSKREGTDTQYF | TGTGCCAGCAGTAAGCGGGAGGGTACAGATACGCAGTATTTT
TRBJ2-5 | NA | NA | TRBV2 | CASSGEGDQETQYF | TGTGCCAGCAGTGGGGAGGGGGACCAAGAGACCCAGTACTTC
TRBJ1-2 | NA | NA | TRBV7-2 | CASTSPGQGHGYTF | TGTGCCAGCACCTCCCCTGGCCAGGGGCATGGCTACACCTTC